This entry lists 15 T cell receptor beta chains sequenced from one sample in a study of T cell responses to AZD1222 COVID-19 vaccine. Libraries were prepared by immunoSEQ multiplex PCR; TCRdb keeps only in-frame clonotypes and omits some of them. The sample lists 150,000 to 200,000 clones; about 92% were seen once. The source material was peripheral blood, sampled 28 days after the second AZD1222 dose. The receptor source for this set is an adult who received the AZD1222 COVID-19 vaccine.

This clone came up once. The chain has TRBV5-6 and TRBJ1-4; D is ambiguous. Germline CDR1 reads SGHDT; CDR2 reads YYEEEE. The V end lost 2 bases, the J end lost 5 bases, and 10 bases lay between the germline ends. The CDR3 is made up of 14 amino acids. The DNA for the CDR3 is TGTGCCAGCAGCTTTCGTACAGCCAATGAAAAACTGTTTTTT. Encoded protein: CASSFRTANEKLFF.

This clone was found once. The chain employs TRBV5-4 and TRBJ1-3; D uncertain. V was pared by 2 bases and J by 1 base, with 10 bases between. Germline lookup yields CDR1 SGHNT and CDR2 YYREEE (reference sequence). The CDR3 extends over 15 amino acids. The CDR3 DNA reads TGTGCCAGCAGCTTAGGTTCTCGGTCTGGAAACACCATATATTTT. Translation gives CASSLGSRSGNTIYF.

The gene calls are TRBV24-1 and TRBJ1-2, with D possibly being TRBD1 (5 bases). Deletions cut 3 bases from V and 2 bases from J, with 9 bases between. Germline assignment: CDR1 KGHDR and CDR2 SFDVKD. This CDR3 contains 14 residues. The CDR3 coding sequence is TGTGCCACCAGTGATCTGGACAAGAACTATGGCTACACCTTC. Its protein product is CATSDLDKNYGYTF.

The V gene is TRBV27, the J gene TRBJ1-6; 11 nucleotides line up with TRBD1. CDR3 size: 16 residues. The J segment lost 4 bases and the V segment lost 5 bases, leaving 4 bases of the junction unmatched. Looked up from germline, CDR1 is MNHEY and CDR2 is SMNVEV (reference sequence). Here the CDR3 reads CASSPRDRGYNSPLHF. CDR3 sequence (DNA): TGTGCCAGCAGTCCCCGGGACAGGGGGTATAATTCACCCCTCCACTTT.

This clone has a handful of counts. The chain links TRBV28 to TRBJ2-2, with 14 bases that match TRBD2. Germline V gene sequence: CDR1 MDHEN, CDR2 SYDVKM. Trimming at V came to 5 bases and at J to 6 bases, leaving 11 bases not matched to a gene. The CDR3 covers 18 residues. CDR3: CASSPATSGGAGAGELFF. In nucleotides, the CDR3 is TGTGCCAGCAGTCCGGCGACTAGCGGGGGGGCTGGGGCCGGGGAGCTGTTTTTT.

CDR3 sequence (DNA): TGTGCCAGCAGCTTAGCCACCGGGACTGCCGCCTACGAGCAGTACTTC. It encodes CASSLATGTAAYEQYF. V usage is TRBV7-2 and J usage is TRBJ2-7, with D perhaps TRBD2 (6 bases). Trimming shortened V by 0 bases and J by 2 bases, and 14 bases separated the two germline ends. The CDR3 totals 16 residues. Germline V lookup: CDR1 SGHTA, CDR2 FQGNSA. The full variable domain, its missing parts supplied by reference TRBV7-2 and TRBJ2-7, is GAGVSQSPSNKVTEKGKDVELRCDPISGHTALYWYRQSLGQGLEFLIYFQGNSAPDKSGLPSDRFSAERTGGSVSTLTIQRTQQEDSAVYLCASSLATGTAAYEQYFGPGTRLTVT.

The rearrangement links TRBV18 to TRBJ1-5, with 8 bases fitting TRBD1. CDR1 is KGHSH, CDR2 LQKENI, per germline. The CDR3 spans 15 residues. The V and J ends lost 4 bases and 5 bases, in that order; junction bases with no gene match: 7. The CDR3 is CASSLGQGGDQPQHF. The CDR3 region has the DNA TGTGCCAGCTCACTCGGACAGGGCGGGGATCAGCCCCAGCATTTT.

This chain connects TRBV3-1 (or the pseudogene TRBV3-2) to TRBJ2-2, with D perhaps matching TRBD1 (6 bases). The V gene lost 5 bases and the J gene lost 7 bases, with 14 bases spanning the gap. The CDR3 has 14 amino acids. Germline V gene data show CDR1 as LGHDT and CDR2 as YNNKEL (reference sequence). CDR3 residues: CASSVRDRIGELFF. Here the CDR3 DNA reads TGTGCCAGCAGCGTGAGAGACAGGATCGGGGAGCTGTTTTTT.

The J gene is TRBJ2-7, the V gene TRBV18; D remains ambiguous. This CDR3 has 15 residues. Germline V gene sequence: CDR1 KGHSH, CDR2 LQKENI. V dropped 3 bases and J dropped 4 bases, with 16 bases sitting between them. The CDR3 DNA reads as TGTGCCAGCTCACCTGGGCTAGAGGCTCTATACGAGCAGTACTTC. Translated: CASSPGLEALYEQYF.

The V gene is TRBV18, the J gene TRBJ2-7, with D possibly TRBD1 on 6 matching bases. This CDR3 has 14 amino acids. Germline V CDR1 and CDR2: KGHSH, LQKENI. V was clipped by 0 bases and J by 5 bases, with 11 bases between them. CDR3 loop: CASSPPKDRHEQYF. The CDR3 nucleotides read TGTGCCAGCTCACCACCAAAAGACAGGCACGAGCAGTACTTC.

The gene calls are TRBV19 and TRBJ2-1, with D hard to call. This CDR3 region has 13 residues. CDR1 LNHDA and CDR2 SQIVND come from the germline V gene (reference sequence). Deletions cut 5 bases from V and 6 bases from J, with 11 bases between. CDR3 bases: TGTGCCAGTAGTTTGATGTTACGCAATGAGCAGTTCTTC. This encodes CASSLMLRNEQFF. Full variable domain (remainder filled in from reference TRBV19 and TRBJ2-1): DGGITQSPKYLFRKEGQNVTLSCEQNLNHDAMYWYRQDPGQGLRLIYYSQIVNDFQKGDIAEGYSVSREKKESFPLTVTSAQKNPTAFYLCASSLMLRNEQFFGPGTRLTVL.

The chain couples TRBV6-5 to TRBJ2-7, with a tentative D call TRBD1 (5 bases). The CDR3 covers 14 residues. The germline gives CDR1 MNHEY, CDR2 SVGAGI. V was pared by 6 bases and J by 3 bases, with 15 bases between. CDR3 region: CASRKGLQLYEQYF. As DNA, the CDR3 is TGTGCCAGCAGAAAGGGGCTACAGCTCTACGAGCAGTACTTC.

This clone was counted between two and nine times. The chain's CDR3 is CASSRQGGRAPYEQYF. The CDR3, as DNA: TGTGCCAGCAGCCGCCAGGGTGGGAGGGCTCCGTACGAGCAGTACTTC. The chain recombines TRBV6-2 or TRBV6-3 with TRBJ2-7, with 7 nucleotides matching TRBD2. This CDR3 contains 16 residues. Germline CDR1 is MNHEY and CDR2 is SVGEGT. J lost 4 bases, V lost 6 bases, and 15 bases had no gene match.

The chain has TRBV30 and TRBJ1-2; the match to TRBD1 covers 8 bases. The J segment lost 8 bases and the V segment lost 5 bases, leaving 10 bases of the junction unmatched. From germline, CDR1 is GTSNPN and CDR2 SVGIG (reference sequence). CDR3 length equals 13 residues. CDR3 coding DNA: TGTGCCTGGGGACAGGGTACCTCACGGGGCTACACCTTC. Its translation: CAWGQGTSRGYTF.

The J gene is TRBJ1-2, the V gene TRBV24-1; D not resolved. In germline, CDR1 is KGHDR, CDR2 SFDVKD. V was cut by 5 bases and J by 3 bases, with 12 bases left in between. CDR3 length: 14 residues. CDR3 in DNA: TGTGCCACCAGTGCAGACAATAGGGACTATGGCTACACCTTC. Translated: CATSADNRDYGYTF.